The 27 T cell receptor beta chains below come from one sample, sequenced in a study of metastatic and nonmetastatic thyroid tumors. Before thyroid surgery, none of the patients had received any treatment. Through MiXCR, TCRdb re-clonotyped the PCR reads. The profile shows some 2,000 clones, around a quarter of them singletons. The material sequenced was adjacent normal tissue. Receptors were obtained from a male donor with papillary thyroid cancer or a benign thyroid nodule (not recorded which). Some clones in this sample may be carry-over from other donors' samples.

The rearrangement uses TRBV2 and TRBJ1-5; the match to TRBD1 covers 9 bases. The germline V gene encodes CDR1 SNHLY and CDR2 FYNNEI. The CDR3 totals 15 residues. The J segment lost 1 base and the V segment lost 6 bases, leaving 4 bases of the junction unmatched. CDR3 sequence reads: CASSIQGASNQPQHF. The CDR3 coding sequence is TGTGCCAGCAGCATACAGGGGGCGAGCAATCAGCCCCAGCATTTT.

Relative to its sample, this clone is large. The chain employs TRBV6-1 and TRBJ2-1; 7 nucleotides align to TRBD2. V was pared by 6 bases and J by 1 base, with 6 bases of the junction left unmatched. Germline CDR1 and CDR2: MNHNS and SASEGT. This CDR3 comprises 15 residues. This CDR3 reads CASRQAGISYNEQFF. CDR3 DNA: TGTGCCAGCAGACAAGCGGGAATTTCCTACAATGAGCAGTTCTTC.

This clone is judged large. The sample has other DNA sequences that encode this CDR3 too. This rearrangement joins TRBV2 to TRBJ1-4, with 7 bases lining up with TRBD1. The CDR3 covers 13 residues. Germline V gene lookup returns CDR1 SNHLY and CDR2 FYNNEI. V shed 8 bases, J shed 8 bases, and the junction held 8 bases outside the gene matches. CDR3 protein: CASGTGTVEKLFF. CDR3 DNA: TGTGCCAGCGGAACCGGGACAGTCGAAAAACTGTTTTTT. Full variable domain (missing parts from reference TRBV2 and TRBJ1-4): EPEVTQTPSHQVTQMGQEVILRCVPISNHLYFYWYRQILGQKVEFLVSFYNNEISEKSEIFDDQFSVERPDGSNFTLKIRSTKLEDSAMYFCASGTGTVEKLFFGSGTQLSVL.

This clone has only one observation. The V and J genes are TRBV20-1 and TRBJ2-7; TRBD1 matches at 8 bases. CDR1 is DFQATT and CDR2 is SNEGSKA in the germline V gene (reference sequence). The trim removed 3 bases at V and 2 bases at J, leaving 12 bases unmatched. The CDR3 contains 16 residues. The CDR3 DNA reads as TGCAGTGCTAGGCAATTGACAGGGGAAAAAACCTACGAGCAGTACTTC. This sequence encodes CSARQLTGEKTYEQYF.

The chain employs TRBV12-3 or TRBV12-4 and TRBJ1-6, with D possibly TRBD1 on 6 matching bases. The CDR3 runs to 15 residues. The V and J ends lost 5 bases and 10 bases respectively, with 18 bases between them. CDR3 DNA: TGTGCCAGCAGTCAATACAGGGACCCGGTATCACCCCTCCACTTT. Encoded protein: CASSQYRDPVSPLHF.

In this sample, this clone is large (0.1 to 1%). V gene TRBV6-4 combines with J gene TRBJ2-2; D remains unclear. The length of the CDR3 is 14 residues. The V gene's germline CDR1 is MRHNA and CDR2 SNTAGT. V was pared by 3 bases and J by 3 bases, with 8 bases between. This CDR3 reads CASSEGQDTGELFF. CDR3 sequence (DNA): TGTGCCAGCAGTGAAGGTCAAGACACCGGGGAGCTGTTTTTT.

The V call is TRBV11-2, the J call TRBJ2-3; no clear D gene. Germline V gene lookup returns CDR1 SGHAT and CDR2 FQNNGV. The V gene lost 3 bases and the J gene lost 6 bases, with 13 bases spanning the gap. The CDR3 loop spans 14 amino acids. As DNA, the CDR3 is TGTGCCAGCAGCTTCAAACCCGACCTCGATACGCAGTATTTT. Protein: CASSFKPDLDTQYF.

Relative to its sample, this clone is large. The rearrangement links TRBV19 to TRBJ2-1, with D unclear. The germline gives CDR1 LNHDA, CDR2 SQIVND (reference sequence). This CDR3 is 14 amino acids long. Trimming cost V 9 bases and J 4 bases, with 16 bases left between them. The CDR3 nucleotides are TGTGCCAGCTCGTTGATGGCCCTTTACAATGAGCAGTTCTTC. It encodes CASSLMALYNEQFF.

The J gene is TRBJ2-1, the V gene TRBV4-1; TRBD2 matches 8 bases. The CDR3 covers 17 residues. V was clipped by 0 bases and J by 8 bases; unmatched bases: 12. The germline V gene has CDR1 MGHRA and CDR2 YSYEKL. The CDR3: CASSQDLSGSPADEQFF. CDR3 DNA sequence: TGCGCCAGCAGCCAAGATTTGAGCGGGAGCCCTGCGGATGAGCAGTTCTTC.

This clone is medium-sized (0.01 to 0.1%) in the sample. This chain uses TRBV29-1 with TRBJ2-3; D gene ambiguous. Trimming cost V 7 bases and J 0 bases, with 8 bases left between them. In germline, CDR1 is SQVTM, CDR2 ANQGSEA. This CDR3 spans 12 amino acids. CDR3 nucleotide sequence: TGCAGCGAAAAGGGAAGCACAGATACGCAGTATTTT. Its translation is CSEKGSTDTQYF.

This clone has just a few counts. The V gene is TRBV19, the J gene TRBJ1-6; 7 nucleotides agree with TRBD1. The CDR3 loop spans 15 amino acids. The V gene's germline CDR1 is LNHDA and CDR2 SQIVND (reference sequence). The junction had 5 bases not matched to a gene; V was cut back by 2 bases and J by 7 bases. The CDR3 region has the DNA TGTGCCAGTAGTATAATCACAGGGGCGAATTCACCCCTCCACTTT. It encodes CASSIITGANSPLHF.

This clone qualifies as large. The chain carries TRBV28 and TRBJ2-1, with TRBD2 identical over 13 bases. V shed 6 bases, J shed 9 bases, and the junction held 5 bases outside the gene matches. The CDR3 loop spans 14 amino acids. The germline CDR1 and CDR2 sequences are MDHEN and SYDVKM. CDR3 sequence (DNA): TGTGCCAGCAGACCCGGACTAGCGGGAGTTGAGCAGTTCTTC. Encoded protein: CASRPGLAGVEQFF.

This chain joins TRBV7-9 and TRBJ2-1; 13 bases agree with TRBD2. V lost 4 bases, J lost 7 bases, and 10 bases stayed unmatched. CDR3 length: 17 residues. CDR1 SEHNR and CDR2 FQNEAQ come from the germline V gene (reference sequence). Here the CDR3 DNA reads TGTGCCAGCAGCTCTGAGGGTGGGACTAGCGGGGAGAATGAGCAGTTCTTC. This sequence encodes CASSSEGGTSGENEQFF.

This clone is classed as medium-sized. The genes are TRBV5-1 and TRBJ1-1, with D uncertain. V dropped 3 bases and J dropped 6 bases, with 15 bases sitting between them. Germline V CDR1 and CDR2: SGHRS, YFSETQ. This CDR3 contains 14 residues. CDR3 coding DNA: TGCGCCAGCAGCTGGGGAGACCCGGCGGCTGAAGCTTTCTTT. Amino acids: CASSWGDPAAEAFF.

The CDR3 nucleotides read TGCAGTGCTAGAGATGGTACAATCGTAGGGCCCCAGCATTTT. This gives the protein CSARDGTIVGPQHF. V is TRBV20-1 and J is TRBJ1-5; no firm D call. Germline loops: CDR1 DFQATT, CDR2 SNEGSKA (reference sequence). The CDR3 loop spans 14 amino acids. V gave up 0 bases and J gave up 9 bases, with 15 bases separating them.

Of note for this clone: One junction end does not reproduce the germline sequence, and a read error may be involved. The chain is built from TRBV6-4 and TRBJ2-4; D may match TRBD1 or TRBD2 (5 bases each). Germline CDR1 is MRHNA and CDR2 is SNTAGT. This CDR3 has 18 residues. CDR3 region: CASSGASRVESVLNVQYF. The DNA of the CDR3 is TGTGCCAGCAGCGGGGCCTCGAGGGTCGAGAGCGTCTTAAACGTTCAGTACTTC.

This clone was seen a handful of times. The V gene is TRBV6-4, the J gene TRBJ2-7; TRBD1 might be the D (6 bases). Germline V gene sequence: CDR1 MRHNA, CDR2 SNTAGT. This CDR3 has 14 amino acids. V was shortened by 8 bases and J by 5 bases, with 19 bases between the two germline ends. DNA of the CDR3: TGTGCCAGCTTTCTGGGGCAGGGACAAGACGAGCAGTACTTC. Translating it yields CASFLGQGQDEQYF.

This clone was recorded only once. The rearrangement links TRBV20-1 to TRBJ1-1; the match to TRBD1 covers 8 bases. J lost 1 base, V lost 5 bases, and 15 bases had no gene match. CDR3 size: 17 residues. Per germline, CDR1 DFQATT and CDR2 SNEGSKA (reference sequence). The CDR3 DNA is TGCAGTGCTTCCGGGACTAGCGGGACAGGAGCGAACACTGAAGCTTTCTTT. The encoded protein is CSASGTSGTGANTEAFF.

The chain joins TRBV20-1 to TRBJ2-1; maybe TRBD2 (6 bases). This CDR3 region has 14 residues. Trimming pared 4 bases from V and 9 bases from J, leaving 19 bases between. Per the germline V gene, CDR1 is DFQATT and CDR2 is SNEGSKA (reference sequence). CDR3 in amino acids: CSATLLAAESEQFF. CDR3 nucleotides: TGCAGTGCTACACTACTAGCTGCCGAGTCTGAGCAGTTCTTC.

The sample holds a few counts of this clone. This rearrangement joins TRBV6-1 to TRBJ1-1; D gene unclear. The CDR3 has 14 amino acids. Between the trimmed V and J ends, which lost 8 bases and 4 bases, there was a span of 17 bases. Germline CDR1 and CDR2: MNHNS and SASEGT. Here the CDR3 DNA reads TGTGCCAGCCGGACCCTGGCAGCCGTCACTGAAGCTTTCTTT. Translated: CASRTLAAVTEAFF.

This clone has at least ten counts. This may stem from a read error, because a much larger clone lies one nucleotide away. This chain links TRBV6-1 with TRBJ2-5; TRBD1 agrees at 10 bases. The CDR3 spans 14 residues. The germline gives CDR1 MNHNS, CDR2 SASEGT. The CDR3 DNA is TGTGCCCGCAGTTCACGGACAGGGGGGGGGACCCAGTACTTC. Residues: CARSSRTGGGTQYF.

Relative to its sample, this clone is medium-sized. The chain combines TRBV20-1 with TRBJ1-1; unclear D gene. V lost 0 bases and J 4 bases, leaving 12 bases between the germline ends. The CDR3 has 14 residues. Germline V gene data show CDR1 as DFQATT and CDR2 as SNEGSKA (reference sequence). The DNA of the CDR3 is TGCAGTGCTAGAGATCGGTTAGATACCACTGAAGCTTTCTTT. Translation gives CSARDRLDTTEAFF.

CDR3 bases: TGTGCCAGCCAGGGTTTGTCCGGAAACACCATATATTTT. As protein: CASQGLSGNTIYF. V and J are TRBV12-3 or TRBV12-4 and TRBJ1-3, with D possibly being TRBD1 (5 bases). This CDR3 is 13 amino acids long. V was pared by 8 bases and J by 4 bases, with 12 bases between.

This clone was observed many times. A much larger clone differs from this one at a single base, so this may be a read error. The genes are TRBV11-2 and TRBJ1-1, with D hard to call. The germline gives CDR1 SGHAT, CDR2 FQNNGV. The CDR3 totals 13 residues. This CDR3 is CASSLGDNTEASF. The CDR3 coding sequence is TGTGCCAGCAGCTTAGGAGACAACACTGAAGCTTCCTTT.

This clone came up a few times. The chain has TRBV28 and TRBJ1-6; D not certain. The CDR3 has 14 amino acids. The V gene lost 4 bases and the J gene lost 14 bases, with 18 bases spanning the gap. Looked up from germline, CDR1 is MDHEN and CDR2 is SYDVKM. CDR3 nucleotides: TGTGCCAGCAGTTATTACAGACCTTTGGGAACCCTCCACTTT. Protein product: CASSYYRPLGTLHF. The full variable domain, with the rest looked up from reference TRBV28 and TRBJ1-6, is DVKVTQSSRYLVKRTGEKVFLECVQDMDHENMFWYRQDPGLGLRLIYFSYDVKMKEKGDIPEGYSVSREKKERFSLILESASTNQTSMYLCASSYYRPLGTLHFGNGTRLTVT.

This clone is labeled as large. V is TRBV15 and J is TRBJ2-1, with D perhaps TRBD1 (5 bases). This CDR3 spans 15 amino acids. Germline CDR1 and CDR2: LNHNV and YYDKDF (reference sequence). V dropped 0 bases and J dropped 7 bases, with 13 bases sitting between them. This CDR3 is CATSRDLRGRNEQFF. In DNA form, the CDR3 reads TGTGCCACCAGCAGAGATCTTAGGGGTAGAAATGAGCAGTTCTTC.

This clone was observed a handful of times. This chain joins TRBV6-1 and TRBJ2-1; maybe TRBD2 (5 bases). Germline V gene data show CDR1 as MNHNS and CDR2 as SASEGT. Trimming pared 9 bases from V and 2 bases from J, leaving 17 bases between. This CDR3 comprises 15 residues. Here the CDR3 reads CASSMVAGTYNEQFF. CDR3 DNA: TGTGCCAGTAGTATGGTAGCCGGGACCTACAATGAGCAGTTCTTC.